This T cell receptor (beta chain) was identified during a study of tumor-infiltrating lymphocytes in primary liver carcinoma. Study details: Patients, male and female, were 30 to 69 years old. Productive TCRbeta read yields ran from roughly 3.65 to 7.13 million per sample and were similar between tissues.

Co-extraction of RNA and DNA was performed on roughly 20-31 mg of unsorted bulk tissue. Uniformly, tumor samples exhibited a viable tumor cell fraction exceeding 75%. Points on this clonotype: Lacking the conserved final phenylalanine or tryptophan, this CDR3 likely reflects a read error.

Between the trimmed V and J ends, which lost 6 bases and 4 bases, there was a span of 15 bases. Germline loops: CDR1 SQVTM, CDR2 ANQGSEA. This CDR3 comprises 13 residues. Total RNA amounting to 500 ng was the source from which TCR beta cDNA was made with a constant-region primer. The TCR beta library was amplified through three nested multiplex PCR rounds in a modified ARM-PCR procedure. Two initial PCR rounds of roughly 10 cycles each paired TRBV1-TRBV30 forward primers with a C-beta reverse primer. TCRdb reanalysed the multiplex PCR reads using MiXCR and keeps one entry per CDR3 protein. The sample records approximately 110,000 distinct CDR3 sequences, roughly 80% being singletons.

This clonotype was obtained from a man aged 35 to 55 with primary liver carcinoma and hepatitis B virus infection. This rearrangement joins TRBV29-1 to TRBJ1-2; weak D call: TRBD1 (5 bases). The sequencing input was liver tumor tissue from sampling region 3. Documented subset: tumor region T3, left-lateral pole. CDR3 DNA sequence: TGCAGCGTCCGGTCAGGGAGGGCCTATGGCTACACCATC. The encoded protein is CSVRSGRAYGYTI.